Given below is one T cell receptor (beta chain) in context. This sample is drawn from a study of OX40 agonist ivuxolimab in advanced cancers. Measured with immunoSEQ multiplex PCR; TCRdb has only the in-frame clones, and not every one. This table has some 33,000 clones, 82% appearing once. CDR3 length: 13 amino acids. Germline values: CDR1 MNHNS, CDR2 SASEGT. V gave up 3 bases and J gave up 1 base, with 6 bases separating them. This TCR was sampled from an adult with an advanced solid tumor such as melanoma, head and neck, liver or kidney cancer. J is TRBJ1-1 and V is TRBV6-1, with D unclear. The sample in question was CD4+ or CD8+ T cells sorted from blood, obtained in a trial of the OX40 agonist ivuxolimab. CDR3 coding DNA: TGTGCCAGCAGTGATACGGAGAACACTGAAGCTTTCTTT. Translation: CASSDTENTEAFF.